This is a list of T cell receptor beta chains from one sample in a study of blood T cell repertoires in COVID-19. Measured with immunoSEQ multiplex PCR; TCRdb has only the in-frame clones, and not every one. This table holds roughly 70,000 clones, more than 75% found once. The sample comprised peripheral blood. The origin of the receptors is a man in his forties or fifties with active COVID-19. The conserved cysteine and the conserved F or W are not part of the CDR3 here.

V gene	J gene	CDR3 protein
TRBV6-2/TRBV6-3	TRBJ2-1	ASSSPSGSRYNEQF
TRBV7-2	TRBJ1-2	ASSLASTVRGYT
TRBV20-1	TRBJ2-5	SASTYGQGGKETQY
TRBV5-4	TRBJ2-5	ASSPWGGGQETQY
TRBV6-4	TRBJ2-1	ASSDSTSGGDEQF
TRBV7-7	TRBJ2-7	ASSLETAESYEQY
TRBV7-9	TRBJ2-1	ASSSLGGRNNEQF
TRBV9	TRBJ2-5	ASSVGLSGGRQETQY
TRBV11-2	TRBJ1-2	ASSSVRSNYGYT
TRBV4-1	TRBJ1-2	ASSHLFRRDGYT
TRBV4-1	TRBJ2-1	ASSQAPTGDNEQF
TRBV18	TRBJ2-5	ASSPGSRETQY
TRBV5-6	TRBJ1-5	ASSLGIGGSGNQPQH
TRBV5-4	TRBJ2-1	ASSKQGVSYNEQF
TRBV7-3	TRBJ2-3	ASSLTGGAARTDTQY
TRBV11-2	TRBJ2-7	ASIYLSGGAGEQY
TRBV4-1	TRBJ2-5	ASSRVGGRDRETQY
TRBV9	TRBJ2-1	ASSVRGTLYNEQF
TRBV5-1	TRBJ1-2	ASSRAGTQGEGYT
TRBV10-3	TRBJ2-6	AISLAGGPSGANVLT
TRBV5-1	TRBJ2-1	ASSWGQALDEQF
TRBV7-9	TRBJ2-7	ASSTGDRTPYEQY
TRBV6-5	TRBJ1-1	ASRGGTGGLPEAF
TRBV5-4	TRBJ1-5	ASSHLSTGTHSNQPQH
TRBV6-5	TRBJ2-1	ASSYSTSRYNEQF
TRBV5-6	TRBJ1-4	ASSLATATNEKLF
TRBV2	TRBJ2-1	ASSEGRDTYNEQF
TRBV21-1	TRBJ1-2	ASGHRGAGGYT
TRBV2	TRBJ2-1	ASRRRGQYNEQF
TRBV30	TRBJ1-5	AWAHGRNQPQH
TRBV5-1	TRBJ2-6	ASSPGQGPGANVLT
TRBV27	TRBJ1-2	ASSSGQGEHYGYT
TRBV23-1	TRBJ2-5	ASSRPGMTQETQY
TRBV27	TRBJ1-5	ASIQLETGNHSNQPQH
TRBV4-2	TRBJ2-1	ASSREPGGSYNEQF
TRBV27	TRBJ2-1	ASSWGLADNSYNEQF
TRBV7-9	TRBJ2-1	ASSGWTLHEQF
TRBV7-2	TRBJ2-1	ASSLASSGRGDEQF
TRBV6-4	TRBJ2-2	ASSDQYTGELF
TRBV19	TRBJ1-5	ASRIRGDSNQPQH
TRBV7-8	TRBJ2-6	ASSPRGPGANVLT
TRBV4-1	TRBJ2-7	ASSRFSGDSYEQY
TRBV4-2	TRBJ2-1	ASSQGAGGGNEQF
TRBV4-3	TRBJ2-1	ASSQFVLAATNEQF
TRBV24-1	TRBJ2-3	ATSDLSGRGSDTQY